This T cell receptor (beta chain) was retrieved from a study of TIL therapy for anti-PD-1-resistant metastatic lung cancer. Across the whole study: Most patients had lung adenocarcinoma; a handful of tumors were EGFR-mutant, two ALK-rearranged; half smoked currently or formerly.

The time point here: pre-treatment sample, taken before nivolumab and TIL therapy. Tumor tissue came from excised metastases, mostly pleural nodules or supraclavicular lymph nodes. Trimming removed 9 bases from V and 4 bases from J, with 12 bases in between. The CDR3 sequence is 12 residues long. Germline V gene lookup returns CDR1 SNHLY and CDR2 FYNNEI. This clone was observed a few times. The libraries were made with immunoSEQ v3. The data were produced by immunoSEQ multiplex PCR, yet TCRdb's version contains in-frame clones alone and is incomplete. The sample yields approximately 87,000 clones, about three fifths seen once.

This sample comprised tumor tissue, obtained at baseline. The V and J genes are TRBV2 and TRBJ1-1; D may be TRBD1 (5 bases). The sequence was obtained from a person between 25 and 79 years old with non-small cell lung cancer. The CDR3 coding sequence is TGTGCCAGGGGTCAGGGACCCACTGAAGCTTTCTTT. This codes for CARGQGPTEAFF.